Each of the 5 T cell receptor beta chains below was sequenced from the same sample in a study of blood T cell repertoires in COVID-19. The table came from immunoSEQ multiplex PCR; TCRdb's copy has only in-frame clones and leaves some out. The sample holds around 110,000 clones, more than 75% seen once. The sequenced sample was peripheral blood. The receptors come from a man between 65 and 85 years old with acute or convalescent COVID-19.

The V call is TRBV5-1, the J call TRBJ1-2; D ambiguous. The germline V gene has CDR1 SGHRS and CDR2 YFSETQ. CDR3 length: 14 amino acids. Trimming shortened V by 0 bases and J by 7 bases, and 13 bases separated the two germline ends. The CDR3 reads CASSLGSTGGGYTF. DNA for the CDR3: TGCGCCAGCAGCTTGGGGTCGACTGGAGGTGGCTACACCTTC.

The chain couples TRBV6-6 to TRBJ1-1; D uncertain. Germline loops: CDR1 MNHNY, CDR2 SVGAGI (reference sequence). V was clipped by 2 bases and J by 1 base, with 8 bases between them. CDR3 length equals 14 residues. Here the CDR3 DNA reads TGTGCCAGCAGTTACCAGGCAGGGAACACTGAAGCTTTCTTT. It encodes CASSYQAGNTEAFF.

V is TRBV24-1 and J is TRBJ1-1, with D uncertain. With 4 bases removed from V and 4 bases from J, the gap between germline ends came to 12 bases. Germline V gene data show CDR1 as KGHDR and CDR2 as SFDVKD. The CDR3 extends over 14 amino acids. Here the CDR3 DNA reads TGTGCCACCAGTGAATCAGGAGCGGGCACTGAAGCTTTCTTT. Residues: CATSESGAGTEAFF.

The chain couples TRBV6-1 to TRBJ2-2; a weak D match, TRBD2 (6 bases). CDR1 and CDR2 from the germline V gene are MNHNS and SASEGT. The CDR3 runs 15 residues. V was trimmed by 3 bases and J by 1 base, leaving 9 bases between them. The CDR3 region has the DNA TGTGCCAGCAGTGAGGGGAGGAGGAACACCGGGGAGCTGTTTTTT. Its protein is CASSEGRRNTGELFF.

This clone was counted between two and nine times. The genes are TRBV7-6 and TRBJ2-7; 8 bases fit TRBD1. Germline V lookup: CDR1 SGHVS, CDR2 FNYEAQ. This CDR3 has 13 residues. Losses at the gene ends were 5 bases for V and 7 bases for J; bases not matched to a gene: 7. CDR3 DNA sequence: TGTGCCAGCAGCGCAGGGGGCCCGTGGGAGCAGTACTTC. Protein sequence: CASSAGGPWEQYF.